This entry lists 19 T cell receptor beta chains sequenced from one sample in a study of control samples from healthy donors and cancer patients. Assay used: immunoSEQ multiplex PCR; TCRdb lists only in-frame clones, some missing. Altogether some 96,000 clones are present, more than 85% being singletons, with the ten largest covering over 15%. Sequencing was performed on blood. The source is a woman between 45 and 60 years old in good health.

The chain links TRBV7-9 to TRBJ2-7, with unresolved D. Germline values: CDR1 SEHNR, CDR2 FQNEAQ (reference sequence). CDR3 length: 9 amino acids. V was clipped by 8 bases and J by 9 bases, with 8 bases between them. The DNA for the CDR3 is TGTGCCAGCGTACCTTGGCAGTACGTC. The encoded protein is CASVPWQYV.

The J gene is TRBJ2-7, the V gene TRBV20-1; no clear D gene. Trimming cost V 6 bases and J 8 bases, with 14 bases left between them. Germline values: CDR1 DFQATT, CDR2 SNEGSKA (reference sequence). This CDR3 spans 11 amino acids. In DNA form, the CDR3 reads TGCAGTGCCTTCGAACTCCAAAAGCAGTACTTC. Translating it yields CSAFELQKQYF.

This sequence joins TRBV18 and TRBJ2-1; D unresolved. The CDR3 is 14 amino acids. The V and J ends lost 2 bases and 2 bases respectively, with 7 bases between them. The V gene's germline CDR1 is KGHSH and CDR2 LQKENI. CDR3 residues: CASSPEVTYNEQFF. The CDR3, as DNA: TGTGCCAGCTCACCAGAAGTGACCTACAATGAGCAGTTCTTC.

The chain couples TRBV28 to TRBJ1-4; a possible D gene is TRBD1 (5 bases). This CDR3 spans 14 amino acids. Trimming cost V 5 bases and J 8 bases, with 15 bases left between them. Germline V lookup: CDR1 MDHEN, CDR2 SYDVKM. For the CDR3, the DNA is TGTGCCAGCAGTACGACAGTAGTGGGGGAAAAACTGTTTTTT. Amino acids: CASSTTVVGEKLFF.

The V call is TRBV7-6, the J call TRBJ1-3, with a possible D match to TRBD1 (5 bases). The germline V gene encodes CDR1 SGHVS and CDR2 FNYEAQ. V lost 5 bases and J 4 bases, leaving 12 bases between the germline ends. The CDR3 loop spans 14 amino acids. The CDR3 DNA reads TGTGCCAGCAGCCCCGGGACGACCGGAAACACCATATATTTT. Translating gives CASSPGTTGNTIYF.

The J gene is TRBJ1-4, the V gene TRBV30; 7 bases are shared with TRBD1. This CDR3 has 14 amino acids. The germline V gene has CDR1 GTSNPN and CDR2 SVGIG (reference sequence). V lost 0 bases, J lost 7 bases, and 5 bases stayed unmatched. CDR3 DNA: TGTGCCTGGAGTGTTAGACAGGGAGGTGAAAAACTGTTTTTT. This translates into CAWSVRQGGEKLFF.

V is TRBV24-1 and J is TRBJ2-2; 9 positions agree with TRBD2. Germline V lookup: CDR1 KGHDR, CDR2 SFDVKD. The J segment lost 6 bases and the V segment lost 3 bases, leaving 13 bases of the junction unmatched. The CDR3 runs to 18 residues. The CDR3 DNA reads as TGTGCCACCAGTGATCCCCGTCCTGCGGGAGGGCCCGCCGGGGAGCTGTTTTTT. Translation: CATSDPRPAGGPAGELFF.

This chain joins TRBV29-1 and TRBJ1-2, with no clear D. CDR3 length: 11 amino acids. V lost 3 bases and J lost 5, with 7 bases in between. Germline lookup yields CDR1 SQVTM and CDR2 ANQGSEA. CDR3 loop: CSVDAGYGYTF. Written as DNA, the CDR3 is TGCAGCGTTGACGCGGGTTATGGCTACACCTTC.

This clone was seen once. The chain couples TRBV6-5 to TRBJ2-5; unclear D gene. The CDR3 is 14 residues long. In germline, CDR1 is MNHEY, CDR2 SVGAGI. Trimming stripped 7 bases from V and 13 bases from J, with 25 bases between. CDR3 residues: CASKPGPSSGVPYF. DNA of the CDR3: TGTGCCAGCAAGCCGGGCCCTTCAAGTGGAGTGCCGTACTTC.

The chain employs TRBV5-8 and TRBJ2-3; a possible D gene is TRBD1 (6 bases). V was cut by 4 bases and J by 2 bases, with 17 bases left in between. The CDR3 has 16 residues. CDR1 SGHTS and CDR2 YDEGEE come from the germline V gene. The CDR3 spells CASSLVGTRTTDTQYF. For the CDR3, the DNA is TGTGCCAGCAGCCTCGTCGGGACACGGACCACAGATACGCAGTATTTT. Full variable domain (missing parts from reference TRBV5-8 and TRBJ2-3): EAGVTQSPTHLIKTRGQQATLRCSPISGHTSVYWYQQALGLGLQFLLWYDEGEERNRGNFPPRFSGRQFPNYSSELNVNALELEDSALYLCASSLVGTRTTDTQYFGPGTRLTVL.

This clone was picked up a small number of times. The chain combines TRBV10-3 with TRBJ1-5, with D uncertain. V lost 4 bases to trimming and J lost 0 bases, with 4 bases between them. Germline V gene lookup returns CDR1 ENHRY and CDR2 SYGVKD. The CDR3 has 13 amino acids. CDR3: CAISADSNQPQHF. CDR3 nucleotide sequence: TGTGCCATCAGTGCCGATAGCAATCAGCCCCAGCATTTT.

DNA for the CDR3: TGTGCCAGCAGCCCCCCGGGACCCAGGGGTCGTCGCGAGCAGTACGTC. Residues: CASSPPGPRGRREQYV. The chain employs TRBV21-1 and TRBJ2-7; the table's D call of TRBD1 was not tested on the DNA. TRBV21-1 is classified as a pseudogene. This CDR3 contains 16 residues.

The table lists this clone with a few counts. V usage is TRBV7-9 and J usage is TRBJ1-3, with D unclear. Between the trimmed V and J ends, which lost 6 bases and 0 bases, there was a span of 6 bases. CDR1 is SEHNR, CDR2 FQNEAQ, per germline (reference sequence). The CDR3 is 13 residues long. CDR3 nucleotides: TGTGCCAGCAGATCAGTCTCTGGAAACACCATATATTTT. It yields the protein CASRSVSGNTIYF.

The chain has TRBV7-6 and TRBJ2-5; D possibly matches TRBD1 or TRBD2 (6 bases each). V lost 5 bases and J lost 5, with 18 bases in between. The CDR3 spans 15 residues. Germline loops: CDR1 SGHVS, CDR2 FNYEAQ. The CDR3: CASSQVTGAGETQYF. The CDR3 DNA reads TGTGCCAGCAGCCAAGTTACGGGGGCTGGGGAGACCCAGTACTTC. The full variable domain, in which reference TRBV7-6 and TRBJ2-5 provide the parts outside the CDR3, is GAGVSQSPRYKVTKRGQDVALRCDPISGHVSLYWYRQALGQGPEFLTYFNYEAQQDKSGLPNDRFSAERPEGSISTLTIQRTEQRDSAMYRCASSQVTGAGETQYFGPGTRLLVL.

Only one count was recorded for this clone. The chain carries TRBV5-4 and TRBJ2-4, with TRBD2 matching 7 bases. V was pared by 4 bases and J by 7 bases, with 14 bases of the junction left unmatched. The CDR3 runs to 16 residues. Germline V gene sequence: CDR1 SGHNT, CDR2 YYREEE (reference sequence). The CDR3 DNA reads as TGTGCCAGCAGCCCGTCCCCAGCGACCGGGGGGAACATTCAGTACTTC. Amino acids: CASSPSPATGGNIQYF.

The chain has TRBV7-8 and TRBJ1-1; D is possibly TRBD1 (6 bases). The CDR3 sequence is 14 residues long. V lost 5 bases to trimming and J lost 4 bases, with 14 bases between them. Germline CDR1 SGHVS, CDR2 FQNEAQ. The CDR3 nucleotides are TGTGCCAGCAGCCATCGAAGGGGGGGCACTGAAGCTTTCTTT. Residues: CASSHRRGGTEAFF.

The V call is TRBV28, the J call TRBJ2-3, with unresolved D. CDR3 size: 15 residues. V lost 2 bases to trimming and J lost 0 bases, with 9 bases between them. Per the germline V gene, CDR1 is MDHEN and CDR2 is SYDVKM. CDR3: CASSLGYGSTDTQYF. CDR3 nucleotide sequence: TGTGCCAGCAGTTTAGGATACGGGAGCACAGATACGCAGTATTTT.

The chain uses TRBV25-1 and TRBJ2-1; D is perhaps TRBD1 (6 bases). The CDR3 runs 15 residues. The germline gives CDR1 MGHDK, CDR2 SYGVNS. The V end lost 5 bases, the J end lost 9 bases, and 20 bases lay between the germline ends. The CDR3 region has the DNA TGTGCCAGCAGTTCCTTCACTGACAGGCTATTTGAGCAGTTCTTC. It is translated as CASSSFTDRLFEQFF.

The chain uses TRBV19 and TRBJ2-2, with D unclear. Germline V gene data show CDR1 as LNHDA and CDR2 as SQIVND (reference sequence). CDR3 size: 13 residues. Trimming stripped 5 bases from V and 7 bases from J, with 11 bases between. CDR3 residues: CASSSERVGELFF. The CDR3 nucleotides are TGTGCCAGTAGTTCTGAGCGAGTCGGGGAGCTGTTTTTT.